These 7 T cell receptor beta chains were sequenced from one sample in a study of blood T cells in healthy people across ages. Next came a second PCR, run for roughly 6 to 11 cycles, which used a sample-barcoded 5' primer along with a J-beta primer mix. Each CDR3 protein gets one entry after TCRdb re-called the 5' RACE reads with MiXCR. The data contain about 800,000 distinct CDR3 sequences, 58% of them seen just once; the ten biggest clones take up roughly 22%. Material for sequencing was blood. These receptor sequences come from a man younger than 45 in good health.

This chain links TRBV20-1 with TRBJ2-3; 8 nucleotides match TRBD2. CDR3 size: 17 residues. V dropped 0 bases and J dropped 4; count of bases not matched to a gene: 12. Germline CDR1 and CDR2: DFQATT and SNEGSKA (reference sequence). The CDR3 DNA sequence: TGCAGTGCTAGAGATCGGGTAGCGGGAACGGTCTCAGATACGCAGTATTTT. Protein sequence: CSARDRVAGTVSDTQYF.

There are a few counts of this clonotype. The V gene is TRBV10-1, the J gene TRBJ1-2; D is ambiguous. This CDR3 spans 9 amino acids. CDR1 is WNHNN, CDR2 SYGVQD, per germline (reference sequence). CDR3 DNA sequence: TGCGCTCCCGACAATGGCTACACCTTC. Protein: CAPDNGYTF.

This clonotype has only one observation. The CDR3 nucleotides read TGCGCCAGCAGCCTCGAGATAGACGGGGGGAGCTCCTACAATGAGCAGTTCTTC. Its translation: CASSLEIDGGSSYNEQFF. This sequence joins TRBV5-1 and TRBJ2-1; TRBD2 matches 7 bases. The CDR3 loop spans 18 amino acids. J was trimmed by 0 bases and V by 4 bases; bases with no gene match: 13. Germline values: CDR1 SGHRS, CDR2 YFSETQ.

This chain connects TRBV20-1 to TRBJ2-1; 8 positions match TRBD2. Looked up from germline, CDR1 is DFQATT and CDR2 is SNEGSKA (reference sequence). This CDR3 comprises 16 residues. After removal of 1 base from V and 9 bases from J, the junction contained 14 bases not matched to a gene. CDR3 loop: CSARVPGLGPWGEQFF. DNA for the CDR3: TGCAGTGCTAGAGTACCGGGACTAGGTCCGTGGGGTGAGCAGTTCTTC.

The chain employs TRBV21-1 and TRBJ2-5; the D call in the table, TRBD1, was not verified against the DNA. TRBV21-1 is described as a pseudogene. The CDR3 covers 11 residues. As DNA, the CDR3 is TGTGCCCCCGAGACCCAAGAGACCCAGTACTTC. Translating it yields CAPETQETQYF.

V and J are TRBV29-1 and TRBJ2-1; the match to TRBD1 covers 7 bases. Per germline, CDR1 SQVTM and CDR2 ANQGSEA. With 7 bases clipped from V and 4 bases from J, the junction kept 7 bases outside the gene matches. This CDR3 contains 13 residues. This chain's CDR3 is CSGLSTGYNEQFF. DNA of the CDR3: TGCAGCGGGCTATCGACAGGGTACAATGAGCAGTTCTTC.

This clonotype was seen only a few times. The chain recombines TRBV5-1 with TRBJ2-5; 9 positions agree with TRBD2. The germline CDR1 and CDR2 sequences are SGHRS and YFSETQ. This CDR3 region has 14 residues. The J segment lost 3 bases and the V segment lost 2 bases, leaving 2 bases of the junction unmatched. CDR3 nucleotides: TGCGCCAGCAGCTTCCAGCGGGGGGAAGAGACCCAGTACTTC. Its translation is CASSFQRGEETQYF. The full variable domain, completed using reference TRBV5-1 and TRBJ2-5, is KAGVTQTPRYLIKTRGQQVTLSCSPISGHRSVSWYQQTPGQGLQFLFEYFSETQRNKGNFPGRFSGRQFSNSRSEMNVSTLELGDSALYLCASSFQRGEETQYFGPGTRLLVL.